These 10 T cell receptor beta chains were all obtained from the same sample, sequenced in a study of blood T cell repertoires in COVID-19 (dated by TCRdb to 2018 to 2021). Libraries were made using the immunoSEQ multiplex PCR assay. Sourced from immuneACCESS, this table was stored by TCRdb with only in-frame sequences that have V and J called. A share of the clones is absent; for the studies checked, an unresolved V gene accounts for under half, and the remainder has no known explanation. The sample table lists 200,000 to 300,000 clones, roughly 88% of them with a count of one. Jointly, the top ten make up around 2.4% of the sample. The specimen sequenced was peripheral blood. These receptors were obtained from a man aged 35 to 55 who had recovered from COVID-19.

CDR3: CASWDRGIPEAFF. CDR3 sequence (DNA): TGTGCCAGTTGGGACAGGGGGATCCCTGAAGCTTTCTTT. The V and J genes are TRBV19 and TRBJ1-1; 11 positions agree with TRBD1. With 8 bases clipped from V and 6 bases from J, the junction kept 5 bases outside the gene matches. CDR1 LNHDA and CDR2 SQIVND come from the germline V gene (reference sequence). CDR3 length: 13 amino acids.

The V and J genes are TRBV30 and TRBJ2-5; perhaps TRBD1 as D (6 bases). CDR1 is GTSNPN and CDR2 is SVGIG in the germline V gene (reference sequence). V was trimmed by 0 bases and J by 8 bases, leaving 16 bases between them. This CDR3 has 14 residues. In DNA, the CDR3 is TGTGCCTGGAGTGTAGGGACACCTCTAAGTACCCAGTACTTC. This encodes CAWSVGTPLSTQYF.

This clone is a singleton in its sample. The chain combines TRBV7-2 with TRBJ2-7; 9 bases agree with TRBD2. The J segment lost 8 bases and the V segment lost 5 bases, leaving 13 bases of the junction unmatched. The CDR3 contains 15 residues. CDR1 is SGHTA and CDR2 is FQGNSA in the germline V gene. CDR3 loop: CASSPLAGTSGKQYF. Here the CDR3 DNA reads TGTGCCAGCAGCCCTCTAGCGGGAACCTCTGGGAAGCAGTACTTC.

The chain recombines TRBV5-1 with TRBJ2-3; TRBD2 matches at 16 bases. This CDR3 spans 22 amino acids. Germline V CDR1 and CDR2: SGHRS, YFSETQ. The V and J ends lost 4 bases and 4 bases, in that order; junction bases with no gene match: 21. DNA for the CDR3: TGCGCCAGCAGCCTGCTCCTAATGGGACTAGCGGGGGGGCCCAGATCGGCAGATACGCAGTATTTT. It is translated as CASSLLLMGLAGGPRSADTQYF.

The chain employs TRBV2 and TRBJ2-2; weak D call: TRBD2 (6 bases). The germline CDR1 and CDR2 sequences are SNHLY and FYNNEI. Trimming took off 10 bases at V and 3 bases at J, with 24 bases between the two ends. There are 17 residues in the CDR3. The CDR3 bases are TGTGCCACCACGACAAGAGAGCGGGTGCGGCACACCGGGGAGCTGTTTTTT. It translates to CATTTRERVRHTGELFF.

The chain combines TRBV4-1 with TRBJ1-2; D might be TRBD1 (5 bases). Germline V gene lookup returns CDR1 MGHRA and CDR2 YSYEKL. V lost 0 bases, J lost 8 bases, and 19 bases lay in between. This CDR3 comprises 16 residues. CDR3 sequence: CASSQEERQSGTGYTF. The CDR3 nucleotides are TGCGCCAGCAGCCAAGAAGAGCGACAGTCTGGTACGGGCTACACCTTC.

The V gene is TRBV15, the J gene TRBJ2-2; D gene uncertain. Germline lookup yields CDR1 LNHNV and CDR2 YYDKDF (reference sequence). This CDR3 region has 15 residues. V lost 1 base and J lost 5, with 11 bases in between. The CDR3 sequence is CATSRGGLETGELFF. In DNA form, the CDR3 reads TGTGCCACCAGCAGAGGAGGTCTGGAAACCGGGGAGCTGTTTTTT.

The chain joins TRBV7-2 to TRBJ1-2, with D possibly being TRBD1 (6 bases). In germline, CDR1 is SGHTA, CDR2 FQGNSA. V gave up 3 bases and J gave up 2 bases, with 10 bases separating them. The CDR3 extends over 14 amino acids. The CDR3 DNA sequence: TGTGCCAGCAGCTTTTACAGGGCCAACTATGGCTACACCTTC. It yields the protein CASSFYRANYGYTF.

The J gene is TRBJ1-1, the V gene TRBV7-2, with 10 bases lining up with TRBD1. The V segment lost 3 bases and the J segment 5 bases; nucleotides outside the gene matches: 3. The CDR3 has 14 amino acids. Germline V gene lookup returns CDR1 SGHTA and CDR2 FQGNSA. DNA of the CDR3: TGTGCCAGCAGCTTTGGACAGGGGGGAACTGAAGCTTTCTTT. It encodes CASSFGQGGTEAFF.

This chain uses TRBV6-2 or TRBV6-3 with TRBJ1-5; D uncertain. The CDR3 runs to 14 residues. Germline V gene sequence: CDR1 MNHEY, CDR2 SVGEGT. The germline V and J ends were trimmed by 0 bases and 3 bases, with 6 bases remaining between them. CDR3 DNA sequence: TGTGCCAGCAGTTACTCATCCCTCAATCAGCCCCAGCATTTT. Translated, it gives CASSYSSLNQPQHF.